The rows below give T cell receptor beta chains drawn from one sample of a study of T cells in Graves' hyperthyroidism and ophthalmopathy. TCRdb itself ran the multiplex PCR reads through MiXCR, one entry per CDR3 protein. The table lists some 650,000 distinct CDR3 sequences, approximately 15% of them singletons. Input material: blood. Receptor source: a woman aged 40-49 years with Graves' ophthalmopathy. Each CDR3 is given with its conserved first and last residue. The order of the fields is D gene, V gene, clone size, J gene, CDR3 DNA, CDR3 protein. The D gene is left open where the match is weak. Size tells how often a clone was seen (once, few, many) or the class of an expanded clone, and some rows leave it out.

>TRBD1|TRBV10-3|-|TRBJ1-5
TGTGCCATCAGTGAGCGAGGACAGGATCAGCCCCAGCATTTT
CAISERGQDQPQHF
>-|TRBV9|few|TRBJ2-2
TGTGCCAGCAGCTGGAGCGGCAACACCGGGGAGCTGTTTTTT
CASSWSGNTGELFF
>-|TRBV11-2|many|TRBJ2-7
TGTGCCAGCAGCTTAGGCTCCGGTTGGGGCTACGAGCAGTACTTC
CASSLGSGWGYEQYF
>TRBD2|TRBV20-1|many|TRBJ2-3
TGCAGTGCTAGTATAGCGGGAGGGCCCGGCACAGATACGCAGTATTTT
CSASIAGGPGTDTQYF
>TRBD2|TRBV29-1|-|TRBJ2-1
TGCAGCGTTGTTGATAGCGGGAAATACAATGAGCAGTTCTTC
CSVVDSGKYNEQFF
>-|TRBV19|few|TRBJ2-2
TGTGCCAGTAGTGCCTGGATCAACACCGGGGAGCTGTTTTTT
CASSAWINTGELFF
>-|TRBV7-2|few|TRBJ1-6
TGTGCCAGCAGCTCGGACTCTGGAGCCGCTTCACCCCTCCACTTT
CASSSDSGAASPLHF
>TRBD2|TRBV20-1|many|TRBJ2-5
TGCAGTGCTAGAGAGGGATGGGAGGGAGAGACCCAGTACTTC
CSAREGWEGETQYF
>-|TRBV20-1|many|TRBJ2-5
TGCAGTGCTAGGGCGGGGGCCGGGGAGACCCAGTACTTC
CSARAGAGETQYF
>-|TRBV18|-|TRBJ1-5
TGTGCCAGCTCCCTGACGGACAGCCCCGATAGCAATCAGCCCCAGCATTTT
CASSLTDSPDSNQPQHF
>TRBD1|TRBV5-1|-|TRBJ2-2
TGCGCCAGCAGCGGAGCCGGGACAGGCGGAATGCTGTTTTTT
CASSGAGTGGMLFF
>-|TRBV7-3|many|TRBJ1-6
TGTGCCAGCAGCTTAACTCGGGATTCGAATTCACCCCTCCACTTT
CASSLTRDSNSPLHF
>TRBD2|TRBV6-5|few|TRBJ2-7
TGTGCCAGCAGTTACATGGGGACTAGCAGATACGAGCAGTACTTC
CASSYMGTSRYEQYF
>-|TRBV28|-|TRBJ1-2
TGTGCCAGCAGTCCAGGGCCTCAGTATGGCTACACCTTC
CASSPGPQYGYTF
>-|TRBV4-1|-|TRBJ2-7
TGCGCCAGCAGCCTCGGTCTGGGCGCAGACGAGCAGTACTTC
CASSLGLGADEQYF
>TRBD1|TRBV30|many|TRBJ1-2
TGTGCCTGGGGGACAGGGCTTGCTGGCTACACCTTC
CAWGTGLAGYTF
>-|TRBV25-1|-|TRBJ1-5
TGTGCCAGCAGTGACTCTGGATATCAGCCCCAGCATTTT
CASSDSGYQPQHF
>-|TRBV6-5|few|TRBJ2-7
TGTGCCAGCAGTTACGCCCGGGCCGGCTACGAGCAGTACTTC
CASSYARAGYEQYF
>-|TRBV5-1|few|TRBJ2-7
TGCGCCAGCAGCTTAGTAGATCCGACCTACGAGCAGTACTTC
CASSLVDPTYEQYF
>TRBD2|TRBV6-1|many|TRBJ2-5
TGTGCCAGCGGGCTAGCGGAAAAAGAGACCCAGTACTTC
CASGLAEKETQYF
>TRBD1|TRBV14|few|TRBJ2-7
TGTGCCAGCAGCATTTGGGACAGAAACTACGAGCAGTACTTC
CASSIWDRNYEQYF
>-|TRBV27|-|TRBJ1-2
TGTGCCAGCAGTTTCAACAGCCACTATGGCTACACCTTC
CASSFNSHYGYTF
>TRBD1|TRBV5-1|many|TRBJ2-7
TGCGCCAGCAGCTTTGGCGTGGGACAGGGTCTATGGGAGCAGTACTTC
CASSFGVGQGLWEQYF
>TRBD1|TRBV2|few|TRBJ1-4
TGTGCCAGCAGGGTACAGGGGGCACTTAATGAAAAACTGTTTTTT
CASRVQGALNEKLFF
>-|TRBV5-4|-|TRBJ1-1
TGTGCCAGCAGCCACATAGAAATGGGACATCTGAACACTGAAGCTTTCTTT
CASSHIEMGHLNTEAFF
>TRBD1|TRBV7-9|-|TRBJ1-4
TGTGCCAGCAGCTCCCGGGAACAGGGGGGTACTAATGAAAAACTGTTTTTT
CASSSREQGGTNEKLFF
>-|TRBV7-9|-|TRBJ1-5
TGTGCCAGCAGCCAGGGACCGATTAGCAATCAGCCCCAGCATTTT
CASSQGPISNQPQHF
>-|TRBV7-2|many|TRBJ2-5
TGTGCCAGCAGCTTAGAGGTGGGGATTGTAGGAGAGACCCAGTACTTC
CASSLEVGIVGETQYF
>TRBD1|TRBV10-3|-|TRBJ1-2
TGTGCCATCAGTGAGAATCCCGGGACAGGGGGCTATGGCTACACCTTC
CAISENPGTGGYGYTF